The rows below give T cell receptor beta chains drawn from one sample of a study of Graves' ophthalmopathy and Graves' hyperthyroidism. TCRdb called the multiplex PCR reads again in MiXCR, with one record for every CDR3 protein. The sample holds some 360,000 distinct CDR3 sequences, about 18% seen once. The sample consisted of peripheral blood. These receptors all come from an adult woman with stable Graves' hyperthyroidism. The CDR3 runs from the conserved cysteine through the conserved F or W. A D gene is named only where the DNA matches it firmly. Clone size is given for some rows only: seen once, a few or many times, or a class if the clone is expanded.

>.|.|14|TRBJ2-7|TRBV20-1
CSAISSETYYEQYF
TGCAGTGCTATCAGCAGCGAGACCTACTACGAGCAGTACTTC
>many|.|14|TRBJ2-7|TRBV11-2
CASSLVAPSYEQYF
TGTGCCAGCAGCTTGGTGGCCCCCTCCTACGAGCAGTACTTC
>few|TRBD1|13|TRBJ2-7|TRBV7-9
CAGKGTESYEQYF
TGTGCCGGAAAGGGGACAGAGTCCTACGAGCAGTACTTC
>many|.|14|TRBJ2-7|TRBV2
CASSEGPPVGEQYF
TGTGCCAGCAGTGAAGGACCTCCCGTCGGCGAGCAGTACTTC
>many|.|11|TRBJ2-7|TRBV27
CASSNGQTQYF
TGTGCCAGCAGTAACGGACAGACGCAGTACTTC
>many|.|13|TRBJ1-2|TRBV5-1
CASSSGTERGYTF
TGCGCCAGCAGCTCAGGGACGGAGAGAGGCTACACCTTC
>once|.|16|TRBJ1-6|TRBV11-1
CVCSPVGVRVYSPLHF
TGTGTCTGCAGCCCGGTGGGGGTCAGGGTTTATTCACCCCTCCACTTT
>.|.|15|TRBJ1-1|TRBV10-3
CAISESKGLGTEAFF
TGTGCCATCAGTGAGTCGAAAGGGTTGGGCACTGAAGCTTTCTTT
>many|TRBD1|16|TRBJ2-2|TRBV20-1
CSAPDSRQGLTGELFF
TGCAGTGCCCCAGATTCTCGACAGGGGTTGACCGGGGAGCTGTTTTTT
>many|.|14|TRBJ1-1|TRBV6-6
CASSRREANTEAFF
TGTGCCAGCAGTAGACGGGAAGCGAACACTGAAGCTTTCTTT
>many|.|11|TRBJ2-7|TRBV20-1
CSARVDYEQYF
TGCAGTGCTAGGGTGGACTACGAGCAGTACTTC
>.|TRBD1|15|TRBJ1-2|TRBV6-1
CASRVTGAASYGYTF
TGTGCCAGCAGGGTTACAGGGGCCGCGTCATATGGCTACACCTTC
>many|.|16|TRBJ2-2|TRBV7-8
CASSLDDTSPFGELFF
TGTGCCAGCAGCTTAGATGACACCTCACCTTTCGGGGAGCTGTTTTTT
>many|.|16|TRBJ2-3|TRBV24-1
CATSDFEAASTDTQYF
TGTGCCACCAGTGATTTTGAGGCGGCCAGCACAGATACGCAGTATTTT
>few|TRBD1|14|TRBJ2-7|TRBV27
CASSSGDSTYEQYF
TGTGCCAGCAGTTCTGGGGACAGCACCTACGAGCAGTACTTC
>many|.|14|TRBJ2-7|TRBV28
CASSLAQGRYEQYF
TGTGCCAGCAGCTTAGCTCAGGGTCGCTACGAGCAGTACTTC
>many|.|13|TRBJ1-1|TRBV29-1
CSVPGRWNTEAFF
TGCAGCGTTCCGGGACGGTGGAACACTGAAGCTTTCTTT
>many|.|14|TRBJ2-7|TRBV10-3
CAISQTNSIYEQYF
TGTGCCATCAGTCAGACTAACTCAATCTACGAGCAGTACTTC
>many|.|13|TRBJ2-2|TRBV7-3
CASTFGRGGELFF
TGTGCCAGCACCTTCGGGAGAGGCGGGGAGCTGTTTTTT
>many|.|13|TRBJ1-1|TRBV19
CASRTEPNTEAFF
TGTGCCAGTAGGACAGAGCCGAACACTGAAGCTTTCTTT
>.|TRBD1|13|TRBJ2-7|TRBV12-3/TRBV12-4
CASRGDSSYEQYF
TGTGCCAGCAGGGGGGACAGTTCCTACGAGCAGTACTTC
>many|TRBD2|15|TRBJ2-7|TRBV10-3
CAISDGTSGKGEQYF
TGTGCCATCAGTGACGGGACTAGCGGGAAGGGCGAGCAGTACTTC
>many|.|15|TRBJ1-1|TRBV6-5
CASRYNRAGNTEAFF
TGTGCCAGCAGGTATAACAGGGCGGGGAACACTGAAGCTTTCTTT
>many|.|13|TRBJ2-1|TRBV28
CASSLVDHNEQFF
TGTGCCAGCAGTTTGGTAGACCACAATGAGCAGTTCTTC
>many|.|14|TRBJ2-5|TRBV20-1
CSARVAYAQETRYF
TGCAGTGCTAGAGTGGCCTACGCCCAAGAGACCCGGTACTTC
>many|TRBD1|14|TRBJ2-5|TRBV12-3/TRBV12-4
CASSPRTGVETQYF
TGTGCCAGCAGTCCCCGGACAGGGGTAGAGACCCAGTACTTC
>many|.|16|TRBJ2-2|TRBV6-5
CASSYRDIRNTGELFF
TGTGCCAGCAGTTACCGGGACATCCGAAACACCGGGGAGCTGTTTTTT
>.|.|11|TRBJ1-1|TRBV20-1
CSGGAPPEAFF
TGCAGTGGGGGGGCACCCCCCGAAGCTTTCTTT
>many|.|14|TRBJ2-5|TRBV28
CASSPTGIQETQYF
TGTGCCAGCAGCCCAACAGGGATCCAAGAGACCCAGTACTTC
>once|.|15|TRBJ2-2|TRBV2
CASSPGTWNTGELFF
TGTGCCAGCAGTCCTGGGACATGGAACACCGGGGAGCTGTTTTTT
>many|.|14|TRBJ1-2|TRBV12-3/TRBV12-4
CASTPEYIQRGYTF
TGTGCCAGCACCCCCGAGTACATCCAGAGAGGCTACACCTTC
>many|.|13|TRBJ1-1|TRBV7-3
CASSFGVGNEAFF
TGTGCCAGCAGCTTTGGGGTCGGGAATGAAGCTTTCTTT
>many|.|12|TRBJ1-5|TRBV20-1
CSARSFNQPQHF
TGCAGTGCTAGGAGTTTCAATCAGCCCCAGCATTTT
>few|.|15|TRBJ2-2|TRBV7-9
CASTPRDPNTGELFF
TGTGCCAGCACCCCCCGGGACCCGAACACCGGGGAGCTGTTTTTT
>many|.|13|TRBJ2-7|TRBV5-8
CASSRYTGNEQYF
TGTGCCAGCAGCCGATACACAGGGAACGAGCAGTACTTC
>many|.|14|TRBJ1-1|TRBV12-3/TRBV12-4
CASRETQSKAEAFF
TGTGCCAGCAGGGAAACTCAGAGTAAAGCTGAAGCTTTCTTT
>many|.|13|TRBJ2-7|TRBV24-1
CATSDFKSGEQYF
TGTGCCACCAGTGATTTTAAGTCGGGGGAGCAGTACTTC
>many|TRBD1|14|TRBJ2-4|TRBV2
CASSDGTGKNIQYF
TGTGCCAGCAGTGACGGGACAGGCAAAAACATTCAGTACTTC
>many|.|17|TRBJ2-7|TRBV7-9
CASSPPQHEGPPYEQYF
TGTGCCAGCAGCCCGCCTCAGCACGAGGGACCTCCCTACGAGCAGTACTTC
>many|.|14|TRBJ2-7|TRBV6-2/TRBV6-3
CASSYSIGTYEQYF
TGTGCCAGCAGTTACTCGATCGGGACCTACGAGCAGTACTTC
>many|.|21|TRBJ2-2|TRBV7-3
CASSSYYRVLGVHSNTGELFF
TGTGCCAGCAGCTCCTACTACAGGGTCCTGGGAGTACACTCGAACACCGGGGAGCTGTTTTTT
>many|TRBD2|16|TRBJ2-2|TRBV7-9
CASTRDRAGVTGELFF
TGTGCCAGCACCAGGGACCGGGCGGGAGTAACCGGGGAGCTGTTTTTT
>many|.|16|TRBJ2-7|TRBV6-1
CASSDPGAKTPYEQYF
TGTGCCAGCAGTGACCCCGGGGCAAAGACTCCGTACGAGCAGTACTTC
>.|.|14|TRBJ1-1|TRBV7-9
CASSFREPNTEAFF
TGTGCCAGCAGCTTCAGAGAGCCGAACACTGAAGCTTTCTTT
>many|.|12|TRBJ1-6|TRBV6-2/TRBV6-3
CASSYGASPLHF
TGTGCCAGCAGTTACGGGGCTTCACCCCTCCACTTT
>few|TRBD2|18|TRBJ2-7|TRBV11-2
CASSIAAGTSGRAYEQYF
TGTGCCAGCAGCATTGCCGCCGGGACTAGCGGGAGGGCCTACGAGCAGTACTTC
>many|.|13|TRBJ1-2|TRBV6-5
CASSSQGSYGYTF
TGTGCCAGCAGTTCACAGGGTTCCTATGGCTACACCTTC
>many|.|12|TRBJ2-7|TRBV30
CAWSVSGVEQYF
TGTGCCTGGAGTGTCTCTGGGGTCGAGCAGTACTTC
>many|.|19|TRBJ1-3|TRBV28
CASSLWSGGGRISGNTIYF
TGTGCCAGCAGTTTATGGAGCGGGGGGGGCCGAATCTCTGGAAACACCATATATTTT
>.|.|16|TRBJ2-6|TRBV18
CASSATPGTGANVLTF
TGTGCCAGCTCAGCCACACCCGGGACAGGGGCCAACGTCCTGACTTTC
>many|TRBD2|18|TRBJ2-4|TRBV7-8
CASSLFPRGGAAKNIQYF
TGTGCCAGCAGCTTATTCCCCCGGGGGGGGGCAGCCAAAAACATTCAGTACTTC
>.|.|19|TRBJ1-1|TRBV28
CASSLLPPLFRLENTEAFF
TGTGCCAGCAGTTTATTGCCCCCCTTATTCCGACTGGAGAACACTGAAGCTTTCTTT
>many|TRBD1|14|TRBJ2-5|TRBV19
CASSMQTGSETQYF
TGTGCCAGTAGTATGCAGACAGGGTCCGAGACCCAGTACTTC
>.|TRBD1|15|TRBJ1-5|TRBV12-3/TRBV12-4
CASSFGTGNHQPQHF
TGTGCCAGCAGTTTTGGGACAGGGAATCATCAGCCCCAGCATTTT
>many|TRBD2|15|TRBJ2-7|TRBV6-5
CASSYRGGVAYEQYF
TGTGCCAGCAGTTACCGGGGGGGGGTGGCCTACGAGCAGTACTTC
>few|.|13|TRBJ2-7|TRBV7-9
CASSLAPPNEQYF
TGTGCCAGCAGCTTAGCGCCGCCCAACGAGCAGTACTTC
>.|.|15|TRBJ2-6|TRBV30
CAWRNRESGANVLTF
TGTGCCTGGAGGAACAGAGAGTCTGGGGCCAACGTCCTGACTTTC
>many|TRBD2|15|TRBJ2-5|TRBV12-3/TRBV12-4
CASRVIGREGETQYF
TGTGCCAGCAGGGTGATCGGGCGGGAGGGGGAGACCCAGTACTTC
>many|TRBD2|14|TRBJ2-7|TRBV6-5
CASTNPGGHYEQYF
TGTGCCAGCACCAACCCGGGGGGGCACTACGAGCAGTACTTC
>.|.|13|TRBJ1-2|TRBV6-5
CASSFLTGQGYTF
TGTGCCAGCAGTTTCCTGACAGGACAAGGCTACACCTTC